This T cell receptor beta chain was sequenced for a study of metastatic and nonmetastatic thyroid tumors. General study points: When malignant thyroid tumors were compared with benign nodules, TCR beta diversity was reportedly significantly higher in the malignant tumors. This held in both blood and tumor samples.

Source study methods: Using the CDR3 differences seen across clinicopathological groups, the authors built a distant-metastasis classifier for papillary thyroid cancer, which was meant to discriminate distant-metastatic patients. TCRdb reassembled clones from the PCR reads with MiXCR. The V and J calls follow TCRdb's processing rather than the paper's. The sample lists tens of thousands of clones; roughly 31% were seen once. No patient received treatment before thyroid surgery. Comments on this clone: Antigen: not known.

Germline CDR1 reads DFQATT; CDR2 reads SNEGSKA (reference sequence). Trimming took 1 base from V and 8 from J; bases not matched to a gene: 8. CDR3 length: 14 amino acids. This receptor was obtained from a male donor with papillary thyroid cancer or a benign thyroid nodule (not recorded which). Some clones in this sample may be carry-over from other donors' samples. J is TRBJ2-1 and V is TRBV20-1; 7 bases fit TRBD2. The specimen was blood. The CDR3 is CSARGRRLADEQFF. Written as DNA, the CDR3 is TGCAGTGCTAGAGGGCGAAGACTAGCAGATGAGCAGTTCTTC.